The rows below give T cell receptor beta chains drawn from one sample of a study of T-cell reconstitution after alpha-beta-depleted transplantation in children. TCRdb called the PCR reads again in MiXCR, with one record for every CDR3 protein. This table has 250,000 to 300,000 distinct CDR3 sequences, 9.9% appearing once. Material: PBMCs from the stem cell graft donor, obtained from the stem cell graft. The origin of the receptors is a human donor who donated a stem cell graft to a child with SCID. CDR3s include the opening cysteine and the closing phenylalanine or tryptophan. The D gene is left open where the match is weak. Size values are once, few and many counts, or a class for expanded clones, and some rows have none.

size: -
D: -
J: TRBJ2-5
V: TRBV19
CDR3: CASSPQGLQETQYF
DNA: TGTGCCAGTAGTCCCCAGGGACTTCAAGAGACCCAGTACTTC

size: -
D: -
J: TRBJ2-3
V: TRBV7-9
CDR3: CASSSRHTMDTDTQYF
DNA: TGTGCCAGCAGCTCTCGACACACAATGGATACAGATACGCAGTATTTT

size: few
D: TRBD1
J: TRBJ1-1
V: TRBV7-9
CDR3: CASSPGGWVRTEAFF
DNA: TGTGCCAGCAGCCCAGGGGGTTGGGTACGCACTGAAGCTTTCTTT

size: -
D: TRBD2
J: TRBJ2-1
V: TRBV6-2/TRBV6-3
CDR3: CASSYSTASGHYSYNEQFF
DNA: TGTGCCAGCAGTTACTCGACAGCTAGCGGGCACTACTCCTACAATGAGCAGTTCTTC

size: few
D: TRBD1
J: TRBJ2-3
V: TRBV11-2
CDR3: CASSPDDRAYTDTQYF
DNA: TGTGCCAGCAGCCCTGACGACAGGGCTTACACAGATACGCAGTATTTT

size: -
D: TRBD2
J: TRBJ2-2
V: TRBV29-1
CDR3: CSVEFSGGLNTGELFF
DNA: TGCAGCGTTGAATTTAGCGGGGGGTTGAACACCGGGGAGCTGTTTTTT

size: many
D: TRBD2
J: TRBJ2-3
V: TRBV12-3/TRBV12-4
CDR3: CASSRAGGRTDTQYF
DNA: TGTGCCAGCAGTCGAGCGGGGGGCCGGACAGATACGCAGTATTTT

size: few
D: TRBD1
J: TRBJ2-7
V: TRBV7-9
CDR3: CASSKNSGTVIHEQYF
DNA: TGTGCCAGCAGCAAAAACTCCGGGACAGTCATCCACGAGCAGTACTTC

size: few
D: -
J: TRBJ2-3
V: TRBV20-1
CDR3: CSARAAAQGTDTQYF
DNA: TGCAGTGCTAGAGCTGCGGCCCAGGGTACAGATACGCAGTATTTT

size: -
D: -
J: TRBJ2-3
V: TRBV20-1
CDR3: CSASGFAADTQYF
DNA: TGCAGTGCTAGCGGGTTTGCGGCAGATACGCAGTATTTT

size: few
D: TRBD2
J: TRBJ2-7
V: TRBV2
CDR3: CASRVGVAGTSHEQYF
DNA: TGTGCCAGCAGGGTCGGAGTAGCGGGGACCTCCCACGAGCAGTACTTC

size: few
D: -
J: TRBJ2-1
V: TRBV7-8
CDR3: CASSLVASGMEQFF
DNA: TGTGCCAGCAGCTTAGTAGCTTCGGGGATGGAGCAGTTCTTC

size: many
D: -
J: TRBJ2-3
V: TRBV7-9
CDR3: CASSSTTGDPNTQYF
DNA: TGTGCCAGCAGCTCAACGACCGGGGACCCAAATACGCAGTATTTT

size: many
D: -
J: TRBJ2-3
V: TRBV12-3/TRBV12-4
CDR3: CASSLGTRASTDTQYF
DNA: TGTGCCAGCAGTTTGGGCACTCGAGCTAGCACAGATACGCAGTATTTT

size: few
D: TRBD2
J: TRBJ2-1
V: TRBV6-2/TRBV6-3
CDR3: CASSFFGGYNEQFF
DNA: TGTGCCAGCAGTTTTTTCGGGGGGTACAATGAGCAGTTCTTC

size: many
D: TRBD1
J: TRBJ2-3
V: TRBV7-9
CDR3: CASSVTGGGTDTQYF
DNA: TGTGCCAGCAGCGTGACAGGGGGGGGCACAGATACGCAGTATTTT

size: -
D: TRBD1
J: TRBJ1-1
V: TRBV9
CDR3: CASSVGIGTVTKDTEAFF
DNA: TGTGCCAGCAGCGTAGGTATCGGGACAGTGACTAAGGACACTGAAGCTTTCTTT

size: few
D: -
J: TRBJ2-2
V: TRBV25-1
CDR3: CASSDPSRLKELFF
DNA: TGTGCCAGCAGTGACCCAAGTCGCCTTAAGGAGCTGTTTTTT

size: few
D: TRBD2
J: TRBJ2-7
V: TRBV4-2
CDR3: CASSPGTSVTYEQYF
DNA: TGTGCCAGCAGCCCTGGGACTAGCGTCACCTACGAGCAGTACTTC

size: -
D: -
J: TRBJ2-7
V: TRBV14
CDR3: CASSQDFGRYEQYF
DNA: TGTGCCAGCAGCCAAGATTTCGGCCGGTACGAGCAGTACTTC

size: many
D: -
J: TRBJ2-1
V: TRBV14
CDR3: CASSQPSLNEQFF
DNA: TGTGCCAGCAGCCAGCCCTCCCTTAATGAGCAGTTCTTC

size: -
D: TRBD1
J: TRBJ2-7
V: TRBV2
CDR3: CASSTDRGRSYEQYF
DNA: TGTGCCAGCAGCACCGACAGGGGAAGATCCTACGAGCAGTACTTC

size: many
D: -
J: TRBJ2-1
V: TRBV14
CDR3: CASSHRATYNEQFF
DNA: TGTGCCAGCAGCCACAGGGCCACCTACAATGAGCAGTTCTTC

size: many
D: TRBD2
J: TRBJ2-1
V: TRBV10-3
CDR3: CAISSSGGKSYNEQFF
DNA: TGTGCCATCAGCTCTAGCGGAGGGAAATCCTACAATGAGCAGTTCTTC

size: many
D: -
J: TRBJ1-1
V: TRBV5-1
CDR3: CASKGGENTEAFF
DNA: TGCGCCAGCAAGGGAGGGGAGAACACTGAAGCTTTCTTT

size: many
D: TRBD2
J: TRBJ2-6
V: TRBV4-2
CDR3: CASSTSGGVPTGANVLTF
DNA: TGTGCCAGCAGCACATCTGGGGGGGTTCCTACTGGGGCCAACGTCCTGACTTTC

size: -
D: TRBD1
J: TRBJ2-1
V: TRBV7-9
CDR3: CASGQGPSSYNEKFF
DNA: TGTGCCAGCGGACAGGGCCCGAGCTCCTACAATGAGAAGTTCTTC

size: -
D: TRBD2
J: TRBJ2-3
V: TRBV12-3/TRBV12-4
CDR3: CASKRTSGDTQYF
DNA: TGTGCCAGCAAAAGGACTAGCGGAGATACGCAGTATTTT

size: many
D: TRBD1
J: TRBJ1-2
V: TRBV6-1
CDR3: CATKTGGYYGYTF
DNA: TGTGCCACCAAAACAGGGGGGTACTATGGCTACACCTTC

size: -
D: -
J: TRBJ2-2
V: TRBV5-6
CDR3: CASSSMDPWTGELFF
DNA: TGTGCCAGCAGCTCTATGGATCCTTGGACCGGGGAGCTGTTTTTT

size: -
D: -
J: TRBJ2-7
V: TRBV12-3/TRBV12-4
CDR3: CASTRRELGEQYF
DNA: TGTGCCAGCACCCGCCGGGAGCTAGGCGAGCAGTACTTC

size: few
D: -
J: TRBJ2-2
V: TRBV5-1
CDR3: CASSSNGVTGELFF
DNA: TGCGCCAGCAGCTCGAACGGCGTCACCGGGGAGCTGTTTTTT

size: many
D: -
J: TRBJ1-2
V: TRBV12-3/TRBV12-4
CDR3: CASSWEVNYGYTF
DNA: TGTGCCAGCAGTTGGGAGGTTAACTATGGCTACACCTTC

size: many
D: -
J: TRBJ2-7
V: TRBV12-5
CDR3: CASGEPLSGGTAYEQYF
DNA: TGTGCTAGTGGTGAACCTCTGAGTGGCGGGACAGCCTACGAGCAGTACTTC

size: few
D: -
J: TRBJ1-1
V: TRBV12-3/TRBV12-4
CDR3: CASSLTWDTEAFF
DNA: TGTGCCAGCAGTTTAACCTGGGACACTGAAGCTTTCTTT

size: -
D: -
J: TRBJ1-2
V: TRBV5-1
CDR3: CASSLESGFNYGYTF
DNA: TGCGCCAGCAGCTTGGAGTCGGGGTTTAACTATGGCTACACCTTC

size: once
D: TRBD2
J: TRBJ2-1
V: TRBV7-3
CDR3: CASSRSGGTGNEQFF
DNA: TGTGCCAGCAGTCGGAGCGGGGGGACCGGCAATGAGCAGTTCTTC

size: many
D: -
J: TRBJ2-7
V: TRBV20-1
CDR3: CSANGGNSYEQYF
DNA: TGCAGTGCTAATGGGGGAAACTCCTACGAGCAGTACTTC

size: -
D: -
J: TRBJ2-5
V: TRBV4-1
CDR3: CASSQQVIETQYF
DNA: TGCGCCAGCAGCCAGCAGGTTATAGAGACCCAGTACTTC

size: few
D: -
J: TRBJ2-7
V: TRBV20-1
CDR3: CSAGDEQYF
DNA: TGCAGCGCAGGGGACGAGCAGTACTTC

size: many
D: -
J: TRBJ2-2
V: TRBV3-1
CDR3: CASSPTGQGELFF
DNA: TGTGCCAGCAGCCCTACAGGGCAGGGCGAGCTGTTTTTT

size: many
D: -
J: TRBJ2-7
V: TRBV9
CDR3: CASSVSADSSYEQYF
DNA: TGTGCCAGCAGCGTATCAGCGGACAGCTCCTACGAGCAGTACTTC

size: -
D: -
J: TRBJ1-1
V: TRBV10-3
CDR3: CAIIGHGKGEAFF
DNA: TGTGCCATCATCGGACACGGTAAGGGTGAAGCTTTCTTT

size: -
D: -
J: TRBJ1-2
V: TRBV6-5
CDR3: CASSYGAGSNYGYTF
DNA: TGTGCCAGCAGTTACGGGGCAGGGTCTAACTATGGCTACACCTTC

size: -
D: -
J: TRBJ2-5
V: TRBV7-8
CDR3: CASSSPERKETQYF
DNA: TGTGCCAGCAGCTCCCCCGAGCGAAAAGAGACCCAGTACTTC

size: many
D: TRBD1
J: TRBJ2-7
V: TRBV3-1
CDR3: CASSPTGQGSSYEQYF
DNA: TGTGCCAGCAGCCCCACGGGACAGGGAAGCTCCTACGAGCAGTACTTC

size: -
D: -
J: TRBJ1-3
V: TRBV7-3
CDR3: CASSSGFGSGNTIYF
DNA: TGTGCCAGCAGCTCAGGATTCGGTTCTGGAAACACCATATATTTT

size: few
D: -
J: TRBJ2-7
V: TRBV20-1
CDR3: CSARLGSEQYF
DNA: TGCAGTGCTAGACTGGGGAGCGAGCAGTACTTC

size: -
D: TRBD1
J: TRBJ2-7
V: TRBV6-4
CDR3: CASSDSILRDRQSYEQYF
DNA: TGTGCCAGCAGTGACTCGATTCTCCGGGACAGGCAATCCTACGAGCAGTACTTC

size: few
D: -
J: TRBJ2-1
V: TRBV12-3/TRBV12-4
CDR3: CASSSLLGGRHNEQFF
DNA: TGTGCCAGCAGTTCCCTCTTGGGGGGAAGACACAATGAGCAGTTCTTC

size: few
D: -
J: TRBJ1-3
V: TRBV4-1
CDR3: CASSQGRTGNTIYF
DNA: TGCGCCAGCAGCCAAGGCAGGACCGGAAACACCATATATTTT

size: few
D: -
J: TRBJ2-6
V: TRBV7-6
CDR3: CASSLVSGPGANVLTF
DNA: TGTGCCAGCAGCTTAGTGTCCGGGCCTGGGGCCAACGTCCTGACTTTC